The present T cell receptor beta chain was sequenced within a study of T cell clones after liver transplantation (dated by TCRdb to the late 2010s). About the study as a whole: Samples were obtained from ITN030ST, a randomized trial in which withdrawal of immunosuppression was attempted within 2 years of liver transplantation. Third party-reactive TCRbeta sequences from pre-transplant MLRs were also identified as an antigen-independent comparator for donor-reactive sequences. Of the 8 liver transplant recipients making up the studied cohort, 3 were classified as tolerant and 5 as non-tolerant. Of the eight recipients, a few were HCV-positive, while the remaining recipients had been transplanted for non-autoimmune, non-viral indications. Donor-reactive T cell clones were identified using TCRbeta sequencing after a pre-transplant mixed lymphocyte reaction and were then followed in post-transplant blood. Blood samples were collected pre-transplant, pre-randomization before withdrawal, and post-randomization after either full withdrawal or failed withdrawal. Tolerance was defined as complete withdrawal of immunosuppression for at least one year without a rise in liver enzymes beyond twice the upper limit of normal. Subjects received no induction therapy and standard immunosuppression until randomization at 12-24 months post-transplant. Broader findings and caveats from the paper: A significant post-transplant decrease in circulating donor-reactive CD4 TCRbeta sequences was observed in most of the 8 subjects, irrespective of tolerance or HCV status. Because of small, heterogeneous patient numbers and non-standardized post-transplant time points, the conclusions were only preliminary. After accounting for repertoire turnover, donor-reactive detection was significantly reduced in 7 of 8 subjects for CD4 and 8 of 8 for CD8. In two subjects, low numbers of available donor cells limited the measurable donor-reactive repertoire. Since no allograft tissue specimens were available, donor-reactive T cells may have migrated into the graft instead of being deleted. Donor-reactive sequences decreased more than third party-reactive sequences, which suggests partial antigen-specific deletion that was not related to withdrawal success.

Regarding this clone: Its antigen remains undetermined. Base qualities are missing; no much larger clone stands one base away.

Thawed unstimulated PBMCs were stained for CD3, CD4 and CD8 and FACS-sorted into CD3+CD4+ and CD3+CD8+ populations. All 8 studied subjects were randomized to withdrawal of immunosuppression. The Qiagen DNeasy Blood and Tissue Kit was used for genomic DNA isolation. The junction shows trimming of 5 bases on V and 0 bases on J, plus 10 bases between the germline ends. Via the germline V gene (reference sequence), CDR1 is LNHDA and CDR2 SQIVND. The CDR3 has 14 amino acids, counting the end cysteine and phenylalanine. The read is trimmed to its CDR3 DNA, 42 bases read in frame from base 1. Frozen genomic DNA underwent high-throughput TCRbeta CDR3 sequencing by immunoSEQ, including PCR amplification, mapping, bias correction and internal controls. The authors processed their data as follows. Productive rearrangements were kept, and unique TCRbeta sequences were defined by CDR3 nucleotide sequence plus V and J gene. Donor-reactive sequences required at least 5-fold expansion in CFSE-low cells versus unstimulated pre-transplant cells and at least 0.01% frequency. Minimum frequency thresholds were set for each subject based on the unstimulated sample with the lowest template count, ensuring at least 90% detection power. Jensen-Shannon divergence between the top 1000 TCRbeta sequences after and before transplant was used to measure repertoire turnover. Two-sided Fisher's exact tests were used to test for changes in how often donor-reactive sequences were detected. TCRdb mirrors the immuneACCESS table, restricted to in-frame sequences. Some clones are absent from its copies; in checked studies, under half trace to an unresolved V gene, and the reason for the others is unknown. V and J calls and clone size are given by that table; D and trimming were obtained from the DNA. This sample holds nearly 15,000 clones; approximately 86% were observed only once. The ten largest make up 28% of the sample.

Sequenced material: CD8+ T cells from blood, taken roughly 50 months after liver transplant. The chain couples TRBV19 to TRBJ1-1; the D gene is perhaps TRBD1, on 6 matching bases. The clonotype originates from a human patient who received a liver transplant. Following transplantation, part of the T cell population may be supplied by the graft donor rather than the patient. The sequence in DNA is TGTGCCAGTAGTCTAGGGGGAATGAACACTGAAGCTTTCTTT. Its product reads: CASSLGGMNTEAFF.